This TCR beta chain was identified during a study of immune heterogeneity within non-small cell lung tumors. Findings and limits, study-wide: Local T-cell repertoire clonality was correlated with local tumor mutational burden, and the correlation was positive. It was moderate in strength but statistically significant (R approximately 0.3). The study found identical dominant CDR3 beta clonotypes recurring across tumor sites within a patient, alongside site-unique high-frequency clones.

Samples each supplied about 650 ng of bulk tumor genomic DNA as template. Taken during surgery, several biopsies per primary tumor were spaced as far apart as possible within the tumor mass. The patients were newly diagnosed with non-small cell lung cancer, had not been treated, and had curative surgery. The sample holds a few counts of this clonotype. What it binds is not known. With 32 V and 13 J primers, multiplex PCR amplified the TCR beta CDR3. One entry per CDR3 protein, called by TCRdb with MiXCR from the multiplex PCR reads. Of about 20,000 distinct CDR3 sequences in the sample, around 26% are singletons; the top ten hold roughly 3.5%. This TCR derives from a man between 40 and 49 years old with non-small cell lung cancer. The sequenced sample was lung tumor tissue.

CDR3 nucleotide sequence: TGTGCCAGCAGTCTCCTCGGTCCCCACGCCGGGACTAGCGGTAATGAGCAGTTCTTC. Protein: CASSLLGPHAGTSGNEQFF. The V and J genes are TRBV6-5 and TRBJ2-1; 11 nucleotides line up with TRBD2. Germline CDR1 is MNHEY and CDR2 is SVGAGI. This CDR3 spans 19 amino acids. Trimming at V came to 5 bases and at J to 7 bases, leaving 19 bases not matched to a gene.